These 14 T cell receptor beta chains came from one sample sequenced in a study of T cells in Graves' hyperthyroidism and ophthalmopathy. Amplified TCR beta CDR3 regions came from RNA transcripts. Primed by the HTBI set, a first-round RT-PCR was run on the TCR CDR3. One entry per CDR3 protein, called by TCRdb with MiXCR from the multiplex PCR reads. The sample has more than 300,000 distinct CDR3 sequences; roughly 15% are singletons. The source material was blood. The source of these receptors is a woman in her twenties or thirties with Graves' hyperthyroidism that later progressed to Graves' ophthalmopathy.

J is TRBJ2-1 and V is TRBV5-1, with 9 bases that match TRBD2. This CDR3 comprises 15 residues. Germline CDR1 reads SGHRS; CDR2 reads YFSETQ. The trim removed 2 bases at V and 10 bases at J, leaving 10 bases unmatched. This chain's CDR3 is CASSLGGGGHFEQFF. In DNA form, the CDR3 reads TGCGCCAGCAGCTTAGGCGGGGGGGGCCATTTCGAGCAGTTCTTC.

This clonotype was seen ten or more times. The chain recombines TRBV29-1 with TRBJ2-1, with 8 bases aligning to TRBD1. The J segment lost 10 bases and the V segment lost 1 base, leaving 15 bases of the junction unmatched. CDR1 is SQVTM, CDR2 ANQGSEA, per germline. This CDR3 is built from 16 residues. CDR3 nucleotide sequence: TGCAGCGTTGAAGGCCTTATGCGACAGGGGTATCGGGAGCAGTTCTTC. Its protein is CSVEGLMRQGYREQFF.

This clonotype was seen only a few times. CDR3 in DNA: TGCGCCAGCAGCCAAGAGACTCGGGGCTACACCTTC. It yields the protein CASSQETRGYTF. This chain joins TRBV4-1 and TRBJ1-2, with D unresolved. Trimming took 0 bases from V and 8 from J, leaving 7 bases between them. The CDR3 has 12 residues. Germline CDR1 MGHRA, CDR2 YSYEKL.

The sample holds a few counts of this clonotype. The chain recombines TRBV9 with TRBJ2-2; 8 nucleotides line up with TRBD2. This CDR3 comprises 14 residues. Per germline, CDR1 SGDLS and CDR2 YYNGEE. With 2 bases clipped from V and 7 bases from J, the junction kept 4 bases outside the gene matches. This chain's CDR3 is CASSVRLAGGELFF. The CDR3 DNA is TGTGCCAGCAGCGTCCGGCTAGCGGGCGGGGAGCTGTTTTTT.

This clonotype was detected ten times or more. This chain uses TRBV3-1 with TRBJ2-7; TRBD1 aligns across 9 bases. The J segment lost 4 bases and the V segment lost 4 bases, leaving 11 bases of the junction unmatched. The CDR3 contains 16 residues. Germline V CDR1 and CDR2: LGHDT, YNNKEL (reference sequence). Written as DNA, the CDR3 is TGTGCCAGCAGCCCTCGCCCGGGACAGGGTATGTACGAGCAGTACTTC. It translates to CASSPRPGQGMYEQYF.

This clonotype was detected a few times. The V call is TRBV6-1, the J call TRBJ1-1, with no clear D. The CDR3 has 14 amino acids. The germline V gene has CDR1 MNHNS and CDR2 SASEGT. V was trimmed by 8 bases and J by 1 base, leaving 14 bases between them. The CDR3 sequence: CASRLSTPNTEAFF. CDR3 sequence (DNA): TGTGCCAGCCGCCTATCAACACCGAACACTGAAGCTTTCTTT.

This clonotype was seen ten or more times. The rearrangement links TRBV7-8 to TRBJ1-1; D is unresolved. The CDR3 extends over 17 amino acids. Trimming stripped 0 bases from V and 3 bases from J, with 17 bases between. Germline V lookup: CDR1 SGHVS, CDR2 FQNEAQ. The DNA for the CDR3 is TGTGCCAGCAGCTTAGCGATCTTGCGGGTCGGGTACACTGAAGCTTTCTTT. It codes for CASSLAILRVGYTEAFF.

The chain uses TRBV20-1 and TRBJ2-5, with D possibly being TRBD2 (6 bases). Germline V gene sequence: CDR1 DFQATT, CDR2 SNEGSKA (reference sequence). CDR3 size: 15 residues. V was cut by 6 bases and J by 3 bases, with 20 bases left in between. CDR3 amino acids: CSAELVAGRKETQYF. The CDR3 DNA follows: TGCAGTGCGGAGCTGGTGGCGGGACGAAAAGAGACCCAGTACTTC.

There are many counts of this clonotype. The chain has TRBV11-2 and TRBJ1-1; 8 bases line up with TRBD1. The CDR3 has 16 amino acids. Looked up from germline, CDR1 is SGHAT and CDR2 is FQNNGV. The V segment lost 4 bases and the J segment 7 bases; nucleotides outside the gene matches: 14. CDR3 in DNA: TGTGCCAGCAGCTCTAAAAAAGACAGGGGTTATAATGAAGCTTTCTTT. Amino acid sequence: CASSSKKDRGYNEAFF.

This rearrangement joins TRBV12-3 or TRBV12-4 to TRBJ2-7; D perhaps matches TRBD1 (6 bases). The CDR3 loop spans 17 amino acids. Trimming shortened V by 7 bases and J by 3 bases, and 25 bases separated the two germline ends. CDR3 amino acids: CASTQKGSGALRYEQYF. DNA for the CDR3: TGTGCCAGCACCCAAAAAGGATCAGGGGCGCTTCGCTACGAGCAGTACTTC.

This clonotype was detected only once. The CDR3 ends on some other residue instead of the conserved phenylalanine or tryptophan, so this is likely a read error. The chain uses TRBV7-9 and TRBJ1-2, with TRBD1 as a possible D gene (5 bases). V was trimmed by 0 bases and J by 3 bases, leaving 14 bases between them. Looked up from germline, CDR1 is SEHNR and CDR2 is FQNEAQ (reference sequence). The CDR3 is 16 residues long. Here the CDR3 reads CASSLAGPGLHYGYTV. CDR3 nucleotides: TGTGCCAGCAGCTTAGCGGGGCCAGGGCTGCACTATGGCTACACCGTC.

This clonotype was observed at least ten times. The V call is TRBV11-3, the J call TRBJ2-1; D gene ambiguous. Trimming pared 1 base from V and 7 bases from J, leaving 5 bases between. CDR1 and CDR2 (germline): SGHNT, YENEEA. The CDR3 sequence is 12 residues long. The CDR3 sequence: CASSLGWNEQFF. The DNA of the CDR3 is TGTGCCAGCAGCTTAGGATGGAATGAGCAGTTCTTC.

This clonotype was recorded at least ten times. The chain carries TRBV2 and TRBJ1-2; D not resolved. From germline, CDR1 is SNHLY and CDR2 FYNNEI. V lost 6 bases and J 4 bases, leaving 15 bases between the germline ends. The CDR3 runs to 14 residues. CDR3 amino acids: CASSKISESYGYTF. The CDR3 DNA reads TGTGCCAGCAGCAAAATATCGGAGTCCTATGGCTACACCTTC.

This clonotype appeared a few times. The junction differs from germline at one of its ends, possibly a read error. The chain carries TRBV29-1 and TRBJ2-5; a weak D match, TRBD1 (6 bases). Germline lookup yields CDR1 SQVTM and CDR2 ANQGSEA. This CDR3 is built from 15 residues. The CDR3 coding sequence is TGCAGCGTTGGTGTCAGGGGTGGTAGTGGAGAGACCCGGTACTTC. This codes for CSVGVRGGSGETRYF. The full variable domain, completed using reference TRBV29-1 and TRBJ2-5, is SAVISQKPSRDICQRGTSLTIQCQVDSQVTMMFWYRQQPGQSLTLIATANQGSEATYESGFVIDKFPISRPNLTFSTLTVSNMSPEDSSIYLCSVGVRGGSGETRYFGPGTRLLVL.